These 24 T cell receptor beta chains came from one sample sequenced in a study of cytomegalovirus exposure and HLA in healthy donors. The repertoire was sequenced with immunoSEQ multiplex PCR; TCRdb's copy has only in-frame clones and lacks some. The sample has about 360,000 clones; 86% are singletons. Input material: PBMCs. The origin of the receptors is a woman aged 18-35 years in good health and CMV-seronegative.

For the CDR3, the DNA is TGTGCCAGCAGCTTAGCCTCACAGGGAAATGGCTACACCTTC. Protein product: CASSLASQGNGYTF. This chain connects TRBV7-3 to TRBJ1-2; D perhaps matches TRBD1 (6 bases). V was cut by 2 bases and J by 6 bases, with 13 bases left in between. The CDR3 loop spans 14 amino acids. In germline, CDR1 is SGHTA, CDR2 FQGTGA.

This clone was observed once. The V and J genes are TRBV7-8 and TRBJ2-7; TRBD1 aligns across 9 bases. Germline V CDR1 and CDR2: SGHVS, FQNEAQ. Germline trimming cut 2 bases from V and 3 bases from J; bases unmatched to any gene: 5. This CDR3 is built from 15 residues. The CDR3: CASSLRGTGIYEQYF. For the CDR3, the DNA is TGTGCCAGCAGCTTACGCGGGACAGGGATCTACGAGCAGTACTTC.

The chain carries TRBV5-1 and TRBJ2-5; 7 nucleotides align to TRBD2. This CDR3 has 15 residues. Germline trimming cut 6 bases from V and 4 bases from J; bases unmatched to any gene: 12. CDR1 is SGHRS and CDR2 is YFSETQ in the germline V gene. The CDR3 region has the DNA TGCGCCAGCACCCTGATCTCGGGGGGACGAGAGACCCAGTACTTC. This translates into CASTLISGGRETQYF.

This clone was seen more than once but under ten times. The rearrangement links TRBV25-1 to TRBJ1-6; TRBD1 might be the D (5 bases). The CDR3 contains 12 residues. The V end was cut by 11 bases, the J end by 9 bases, with 14 bases between. The germline CDR1 and CDR2 sequences are MGHDK and SYGVNS. For the CDR3, the DNA is TGTGCCCCCCGGTGCAGGGCTTCACCCCTCCACTTT. As protein: CAPRCRASPLHF.

The chain has TRBV7-9 and TRBJ2-1, with 14 bases matching TRBD2. Germline lookup yields CDR1 SEHNR and CDR2 FQNEAQ (reference sequence). J gave up 6 bases and V 3 bases, and 7 bases lay outside the gene matches. The CDR3 extends over 17 amino acids. CDR3 sequence: CASSFGTSGSRVNEQFF. CDR3 bases: TGTGCCAGCAGCTTTGGGACTAGCGGGAGTCGTGTCAATGAGCAGTTCTTC. Full variable domain (remainder filled in from reference TRBV7-9 and TRBJ2-1): DTGVSQNPRHKITKRGQNVTFRCDPISEHNRLYWYRQTLGQGPEFLTYFQNEAQLEKSRLLSDRFSAERPKGSFSTLEIQRTEQGDSAMYLCASSFGTSGSRVNEQFFGPGTRLTVL.

J is TRBJ2-3 and V is TRBV5-6, with D tentatively TRBD2 (6 bases). The germline gives CDR1 SGHDT, CDR2 YYEEEE. Trimming removed 3 bases at V and 2 bases at J, with 7 bases between. CDR3 length: 13 amino acids. The CDR3 sequence: CASSWGLTDTQYF. The CDR3, as DNA: TGTGCCAGCAGCTGGGGACTCACAGATACGCAGTATTTT.

The rearrangement uses TRBV27 and TRBJ2-3; D uncertain. CDR1 is MNHEY, CDR2 SMNVEV, per germline (reference sequence). The CDR3 totals 11 residues. V was trimmed by 6 bases and J by 8 bases, leaving 9 bases between them. CDR3 sequence reads: CASSLLGTQYF. The CDR3, as DNA: TGTGCCAGCAGCCTCCTCGGTACGCAGTATTTT.

V usage is TRBV18 and J usage is TRBJ2-3, with a weak D call TRBD1 (5 bases). Per the germline V gene, CDR1 is KGHSH and CDR2 is LQKENI. Trimming shortened V by 1 base and J by 6 bases, and 5 bases separated the two germline ends. The CDR3 runs 12 residues. Here the CDR3 reads CASSPQGDTQYF. As DNA, the CDR3 is TGTGCCAGCTCACCACAGGGGGATACGCAGTATTTT.

V is TRBV19 and J is TRBJ1-2; possibly TRBD1 for D (6 bases). Trimming took off 6 bases at V and 2 bases at J, with 13 bases between the two ends. This CDR3 contains 14 residues. Germline V gives CDR1 LNHDA, CDR2 SQIVND (reference sequence). The CDR3 DNA reads as TGTGCCAGTAGACCGACTGGGGGCAACTATGGCTACACCTTC. This gives the protein CASRPTGGNYGYTF. Using reference TRBV19 and TRBJ1-2 for the parts outside the CDR3, the full variable domain is DGGITQSPKYLFRKEGQNVTLSCEQNLNHDAMYWYRQDPGQGLRLIYYSQIVNDFQKGDIAEGYSVSREKKESFPLTVTSAQKNPTAFYLCASRPTGGNYGYTFGSGTRLTVV.

CDR3 protein: CAWSVSGPDTQYF. The CDR3 DNA is TGTGCCTGGAGCGTTAGCGGCCCAGATACGCAGTATTTT. This rearrangement joins TRBV30 to TRBJ2-3; possible D gene TRBD2, 6 bases. V lost 3 bases and J lost 4, with 11 bases in between. Germline V gene lookup returns CDR1 GTSNPN and CDR2 SVGIG (reference sequence). The CDR3 has 13 amino acids.

The chain couples TRBV7-8 to TRBJ2-7, with TRBD2 identical over 8 bases. The CDR3 contains 15 residues. The germline V gene encodes CDR1 SGHVS and CDR2 FQNEAQ. Germline trimming cut 5 bases from V and 3 bases from J; bases unmatched to any gene: 9. The chain's CDR3 is CASSNLAGPVYEQYF. CDR3 sequence (DNA): TGTGCCAGCAGCAACCTAGCGGGCCCGGTCTACGAGCAGTACTTC.

J is TRBJ2-1 and V is TRBV7-9; TRBD1 might be the D (6 bases). Germline V gives CDR1 SEHNR, CDR2 FQNEAQ (reference sequence). The germline V and J ends were trimmed by 5 bases and 6 bases, with 14 bases remaining between them. This CDR3 comprises 14 residues. The CDR3 DNA sequence: TGTGCCAGCAGCCCGACCACAGGGATCAATGAGCAGTTCTTC. This translates into CASSPTTGINEQFF.

A single count supports this clone. The genes are TRBV27 and TRBJ2-7; 9 nucleotides agree with TRBD2. The ends lost 1 base at V and 2 bases at J; junction bases unmatched: 9. CDR3 length equals 17 residues. Germline CDR1 MNHEY, CDR2 SMNVEV (reference sequence). DNA of the CDR3: TGTGCCAGCAGTTTATATGATAGGCTAGCGGGGCCCTACGAGCAGTACTTC. It encodes CASSLYDRLAGPYEQYF.

This clone turned up a few times. This rearrangement joins TRBV28 to TRBJ2-6, with D unresolved. Trimming removed 5 bases from V and 0 bases from J, with 2 bases in between. CDR3 length: 13 amino acids. CDR1 and CDR2 (germline): MDHEN, SYDVKM. CDR3 bases: TGTGCCAGCAGTCTCTCTGGGGCCAACGTCCTGACTTTC. Its translation is CASSLSGANVLTF.

The chain uses TRBV10-2 and TRBJ2-7, with 10 positions matching TRBD1. The CDR3 sequence is 15 residues long. The V segment lost 3 bases and the J segment 6 bases; nucleotides outside the gene matches: 8. Germline CDR1 reads WSHSY; CDR2 reads SAAADI. CDR3 residues: CASSERGQGSPEQYF. The DNA for the CDR3 is TGCGCCAGCAGTGAAAGGGGACAGGGGTCCCCCGAGCAGTACTTC.

The chain couples TRBV4-1 to TRBJ2-3, with 12 bases aligning to TRBD2. This CDR3 has 16 residues. Per germline, CDR1 MGHRA and CDR2 YSYEKL. Germline trimming cut 4 bases from V and 6 bases from J; bases unmatched to any gene: 8. CDR3 nucleotides: TGCGCCAGCAGCCCGAGGCTAGCGGGGGGGCCGGATACGCAGTATTTT. This sequence encodes CASSPRLAGGPDTQYF.

This rearrangement joins TRBV19 to TRBJ1-2; D gene unclear. The CDR3 loop spans 15 amino acids. The V and J ends lost 5 bases and 2 bases respectively, with 15 bases between them. Germline V CDR1 and CDR2: LNHDA, SQIVND (reference sequence). The CDR3 is CASSPGRGLNYGYTF. CDR3 DNA sequence: TGTGCCAGTAGTCCCGGTAGAGGGTTGAACTATGGCTACACCTTC.

V gene TRBV11-2 combines with J gene TRBJ2-7, with 10 bases matching TRBD2. With 2 bases clipped from V and 7 bases from J, the junction kept 8 bases outside the gene matches. The CDR3 spans 15 residues. Per germline, CDR1 SGHAT and CDR2 FQNNGV. CDR3: CASSLSSGGLREQYF. The CDR3 bases are TGTGCCAGCAGCTTAAGTAGCGGGGGGCTAAGGGAGCAGTACTTC.

CDR3 nucleotides: TGTGCCACCAGCAGAGTAGCGGGAGGGGCCTACAATGAGCAGTTCTTC. Translated: CATSRVAGGAYNEQFF. The chain employs TRBV15 and TRBJ2-1, with 11 bases lining up with TRBD2. There are 16 residues in the CDR3. The germline CDR1 and CDR2 sequences are LNHNV and YYDKDF (reference sequence). Trimming took 1 base from V and 2 from J; bases not matched to a gene: 1.

The chain links TRBV4-1 to TRBJ2-2; 10 nucleotides match TRBD2. The CDR3 extends over 13 amino acids. Germline V gene lookup returns CDR1 MGHRA and CDR2 YSYEKL. The V gene end was trimmed by 6 bases and the J gene end by 5 bases; junction bases not matched to a gene: 0. CDR3 nucleotides: TGCGCCAGCAGACTAGCGGGGACCGGGGAGCTGTTTTTT. This translates into CASRLAGTGELFF.

V usage is TRBV11-2 and J usage is TRBJ2-7, with D possibly TRBD2 on 7 matching bases. V lost 5 bases and J 4 bases, leaving 21 bases between the germline ends. This CDR3 has 16 residues. Germline V gives CDR1 SGHAT, CDR2 FQNNGV. The CDR3 bases are TGTGCCAGCAGCCCTAGGGGGGGCGGGAGTACTTACGAGCAGTACTTC. Amino acid sequence: CASSPRGGGSTYEQYF.

The chain carries TRBV10-3 and TRBJ2-7, with 11 bases lining up with TRBD1. Germline CDR1 reads ENHRY; CDR2 reads SYGVKD. The CDR3 runs 14 residues. The V segment lost 6 bases and the J segment 5 bases; nucleotides outside the gene matches: 6. The chain's CDR3 is CAIRQGQGGHEQYF. The CDR3, as DNA: TGTGCCATCAGACAGGGACAGGGGGGCCACGAGCAGTACTTC.

The chain combines TRBV10-3 with TRBJ1-2, with 8 positions matching TRBD1. Germline trimming cut 3 bases from V and 7 bases from J; bases unmatched to any gene: 7. Per the germline V gene, CDR1 is ENHRY and CDR2 is SYGVKD. This CDR3 has 14 amino acids. DNA of the CDR3: TGTGCCATCAGTGACAGGGGGCGCAAAAGTGGCTACACCTTC. This sequence encodes CAISDRGRKSGYTF.

The J gene is TRBJ2-3, the V gene TRBV28; 13 nucleotides line up with TRBD2. This CDR3 region has 15 residues. From germline, CDR1 is MDHEN and CDR2 SYDVKM. V trimming: 5 bases; J trimming: 6 bases; junction bases outside the gene matches: 5. The CDR3 nucleotides read TGTGCCAGCAGTCCTCGGACTAGCGGGAGTGATACGCAGTATTTT. Translating gives CASSPRTSGSDTQYF.